A single sample is the source of the 17 T cell receptor beta chains below, sequenced in a study of blood T cell repertoires in COVID-19. Method: immunoSEQ multiplex PCR; TCRdb's copy keeps in-frame clones and lacks some. The sample has some 250,000 clones, around 90% seen once. The sequencing sample was made of peripheral blood. These receptors came from a man in his 60s who had recovered from COVID-19.

The V gene is TRBV24-1, the J gene TRBJ1-3; the D gene is possibly TRBD1 (6 bases). Trimming cost V 4 bases and J 0 bases, with 12 bases left between them. From germline, CDR1 is KGHDR and CDR2 SFDVKD. The CDR3 contains 16 residues. CDR3 DNA sequence: TGTGCCACCAGTGAAAACAGGGTTGACTCTGGAAACACCATATATTTT. Translating gives CATSENRVDSGNTIYF.

The rearrangement uses TRBV24-1 and TRBJ2-5; a possible D gene is TRBD1 (7 bases). V was trimmed by 3 bases and J by 5 bases, leaving 12 bases between them. The CDR3 runs 14 residues. The germline V gene has CDR1 KGHDR and CDR2 SFDVKD. In DNA form, the CDR3 reads TGTGCCACCAGTGATGTGACAGGGAGGGAGACCCAGTACTTC. It specifies CATSDVTGRETQYF.

This chain connects TRBV25-1 to TRBJ1-2; D unclear. There are 12 residues in the CDR3. With 4 bases removed from V and 5 bases from J, the gap between germline ends came to 8 bases. In germline, CDR1 is MGHDK, CDR2 SYGVNS. The CDR3 DNA reads TGTGCCAGCAGTGGGCAGTCATATGGCTACACCTTC. It codes for CASSGQSYGYTF.

The V call is TRBV11-2, the J call TRBJ1-6; 8 bases are shared with TRBD1. Germline values: CDR1 SGHAT, CDR2 FQNNGV. CDR3 length: 16 amino acids. The ends lost 2 bases at V and 9 bases at J; junction bases unmatched: 9. CDR3 sequence: CASSLKWGTGTSPLHF. The CDR3 DNA reads TGTGCCAGCAGCTTAAAATGGGGGACAGGTACTTCACCCCTCCACTTT.

The chain recombines TRBV6-5 with TRBJ2-3; 9 bases match TRBD2. Germline-derived CDR1 and CDR2 are MNHEY and SVGAGI. The CDR3 consists of 15 residues. The V gene end was trimmed by 10 bases and the J gene end by 2 bases; junction bases not matched to a gene: 10. The CDR3 region is CATSDRGGVTDTQYF. The CDR3 DNA is TGTGCCACCTCCGACCGCGGGGGGGTCACAGATACGCAGTATTTT.

The CDR3 sequence: CASTLTGVGANVLTF. In nucleotides, the CDR3 is TGTGCCAGCACTCTCACAGGGGTCGGGGCCAACGTCCTGACTTTC. The gene calls are TRBV2 and TRBJ2-6; TRBD1 aligns across 7 bases. V gave up 7 bases and J gave up 4 bases; unmatched junction bases: 7. The CDR3 is 15 amino acids. CDR1 and CDR2 (germline): SNHLY, FYNNEI.

This sequence joins TRBV6-5 and TRBJ1-1; D gene ambiguous. The CDR3 consists of 14 residues. Germline assignment: CDR1 MNHEY and CDR2 SVGAGI. Trimming left V 6 bases short and J 2 bases short, with 13 bases between. This chain's CDR3 is CASRPYRVNTEAFF. The DNA of the CDR3 is TGTGCCAGCAGACCCTATCGGGTAAACACTGAAGCTTTCTTT.

This chain links TRBV5-1 with TRBJ2-3; a weak D match, TRBD2 (7 bases). The CDR3 length is 16 residues. Germline CDR1 SGHRS, CDR2 YFSETQ. With 4 bases removed from V and 0 bases from J, the gap between germline ends came to 15 bases. The CDR3 nucleotides read TGCGCCAGCAGCGGGGGGGACACGACTAGCACAGATACGCAGTATTTT. Translated: CASSGGDTTSTDTQYF. Full variable domain (missing parts from reference TRBV5-1 and TRBJ2-3): KAGVTQTPRYLIKTRGQQVTLSCSPISGHRSVSWYQQTPGQGLQFLFEYFSETQRNKGNFPGRFSGRQFSNSRSEMNVSTLELGDSALYLCASSGGDTTSTDTQYFGPGTRLTVL.

This sequence joins TRBV15 and TRBJ2-3, with a weak D call TRBD1 (5 bases). The germline V gene has CDR1 LNHNV and CDR2 YYDKDF (reference sequence). The V gene lost 8 bases and the J gene lost 0 bases, with 12 bases spanning the gap. The CDR3 covers 14 residues. DNA of the CDR3: TGTGCCACCTGGGCAGGGTCTAGCACAGATACGCAGTATTTT. Translation gives CATWAGSSTDTQYF.

This chain joins TRBV12-5 and TRBJ1-5, with 11 bases that match TRBD1. Looked up from germline, CDR1 is LGHNT and CDR2 is FRNRAP. CDR3 length equals 16 residues. J was trimmed by 6 bases and V by 1 base; bases with no gene match: 5. The CDR3 protein is CASGLAGTGGLQPQHF. For the CDR3, the DNA is TGTGCTAGTGGTTTGGCCGGGACAGGGGGACTTCAGCCCCAGCATTTT.

CDR3 residues: CASSIREGVTDTQYF. CDR3 sequence (DNA): TGTGCCAGCAGCATAAGGGAAGGGGTCACAGATACGCAGTATTTT. This sequence joins TRBV9 and TRBJ2-3; perhaps TRBD1 as D (5 bases). Germline loops: CDR1 SGDLS, CDR2 YYNGEE. V shed 4 bases and J shed 2 bases, with 14 bases lying between them. CDR3 length: 15 amino acids.

The chain recombines TRBV6-5 with TRBJ1-1, with 8 bases aligning to TRBD1. The CDR3 has 15 residues. Trimming cost V 4 bases and J 5 bases; bases outside gene matches: 9. CDR1 is MNHEY and CDR2 is SVGAGI in the germline V gene. The CDR3 loop is CASSSPRTGYTEAFF. CDR3 nucleotides: TGTGCCAGCAGTTCCCCGAGGACAGGGTATACTGAAGCTTTCTTT.

This clone was detected only once. The gene calls are TRBV3-1 (or the pseudogene TRBV3-2) and TRBJ2-2; 8 bases are shared with TRBD1. V shed 4 bases and J 0 bases; nucleotides not matched to a gene: 4. This CDR3 is built from 16 residues. The germline V gene has CDR1 LGHDT and CDR2 YNNKEL (reference sequence). CDR3 sequence (DNA): TGTGCCAGCAGCCTCCGGACAGGGTCGAACACCGGGGAGCTGTTTTTT. This translates into CASSLRTGSNTGELFF.

The J gene is TRBJ1-5, the V gene TRBV2; TRBD1 is a possible D gene (5 bases). Germline lookup yields CDR1 SNHLY and CDR2 FYNNEI. The CDR3 loop spans 12 amino acids. Trimming removed 6 bases at V and 6 bases at J, with 9 bases between. This chain's CDR3 is CASSRVAQPQHF. The CDR3 DNA is TGTGCCAGCAGCAGGGTGGCTCAGCCCCAGCATTTT.

The chain couples TRBV5-1 to TRBJ1-1, with 7 bases lining up with TRBD1. The J segment lost 5 bases and the V segment lost 3 bases, leaving 7 bases of the junction unmatched. The CDR3 covers 14 residues. In germline, CDR1 is SGHRS, CDR2 YFSETQ. This CDR3 reads CASSSLAGGTEAFF. CDR3 nucleotide sequence: TGCGCCAGCAGCTCATTGGCAGGGGGGACTGAAGCTTTCTTT.

V gene TRBV5-1 combines with J gene TRBJ2-1, with TRBD2 identical over 7 bases. V dropped 0 bases and J dropped 7; count of bases not matched to a gene: 7. Germline CDR1 SGHRS, CDR2 YFSETQ. The CDR3 runs 15 residues. Here the CDR3 reads CASSLVGGYRNEQFF. CDR3 sequence (DNA): TGCGCCAGCAGCTTGGTGGGGGGGTATAGGAATGAGCAGTTCTTC. The full variable domain, its missing parts supplied by reference TRBV5-1 and TRBJ2-1, is KAGVTQTPRYLIKTRGQQVTLSCSPISGHRSVSWYQQTPGQGLQFLFEYFSETQRNKGNFPGRFSGRQFSNSRSEMNVSTLELGDSALYLCASSLVGGYRNEQFFGPGTRLTVL.

V and J are TRBV14 and TRBJ1-6, with D possibly TRBD1 on 6 matching bases. Germline CDR1 is SGHDN and CDR2 is FVKESK. Trimming removed 5 bases from V and 3 bases from J, with 14 bases in between. CDR3 length: 16 amino acids. DNA for the CDR3: TGTGCCAGCAGCGTGGGGGGGCCGGGCTATAATTCACCCCTCCACTTT. Translating gives CASSVGGPGYNSPLHF.